This record covers a single T cell receptor (beta chain). Its antigen is unidentified. Germline and junction disagree at one end, which may indicate a read error. This CDR3 contains 15 residues. Germline-derived CDR1 and CDR2 are GTSNPN and SVGIG (reference sequence). Vbeta (60) and Jbeta (13) primers were used in the PCR. Some clones are missing from TCRdb's copy, which holds only in-frame ones; the method was immunoSEQ multiplex PCR. The sample lists fewer than 200,000 clones, around 80% occurring once. The source of the sample is a study of cytomegalovirus exposure and HLA in healthy donors. Study-level results: A later analysis found common viral pathogens apparently linked to several of the most significant clusters.

The TCR comes from a man aged 35 to 55 in good health and CMV-seronegative. The chain joins TRBV30 to TRBJ2-6, with D possibly TRBD2 on 6 matching bases. The specimen was PBMCs. The CDR3 DNA is TGTGCCTGGAGTATGGGAGGCTCTGGGGCCAACGGCCTGACTTTC. Protein: CAWSMGGSGANGLTF. Full variable domain (missing parts from reference TRBV30 and TRBJ2-6): SQTIHQWPATLVQPVGSPLSLECTVEGTSNPNLYWYRQAAGRGLQLLFYSVGIGQISSEVPQNLSASRPQDRQFILSSKKLLLSDSGFYLCAWSMGGSGANGLTFGAGSRLTVL.